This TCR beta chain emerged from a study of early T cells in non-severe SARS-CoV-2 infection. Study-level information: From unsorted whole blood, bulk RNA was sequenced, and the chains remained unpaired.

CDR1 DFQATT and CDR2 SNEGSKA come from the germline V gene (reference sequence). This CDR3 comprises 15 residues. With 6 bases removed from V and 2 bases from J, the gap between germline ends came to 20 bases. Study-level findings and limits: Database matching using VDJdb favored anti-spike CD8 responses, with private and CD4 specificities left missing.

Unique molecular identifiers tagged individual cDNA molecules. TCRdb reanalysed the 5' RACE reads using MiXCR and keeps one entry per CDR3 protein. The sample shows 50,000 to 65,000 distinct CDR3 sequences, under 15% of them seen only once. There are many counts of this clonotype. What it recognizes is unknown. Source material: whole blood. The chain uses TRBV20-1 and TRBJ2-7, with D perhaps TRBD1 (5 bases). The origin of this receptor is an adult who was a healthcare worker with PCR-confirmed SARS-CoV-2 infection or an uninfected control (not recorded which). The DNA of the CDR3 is TGCAGTGCCACCTCCCCAGGGAAGAGCACCTACGAGCAGTACTTC. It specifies CSATSPGKSTYEQYF.